This TCR beta chain originates from a study of TIL therapy for anti-PD-1-resistant metastatic lung cancer. Study-level information: Half of patients were current or former smokers.

Indicated time point: pre-treatment sample, taken before nivolumab and TIL therapy. Most excised metastases sampled were pleural nodules or supraclavicular lymph nodes. Tumor harvest preceded PD-1/PD-L1 blockade, followed by nivolumab treatment. This was the immunoSEQ v3 assay. Assay used: immunoSEQ multiplex PCR; TCRdb lists only in-frame clones, some missing. The table has approximately 87,000 clones, under 70% seen once. The CDR3 loop spans 13 amino acids. V was trimmed by 2 bases and J by 4 bases, leaving 8 bases between them. Germline V CDR1 and CDR2: SEHNR, FQNEAQ (reference sequence). This clone has just a few counts.

The receptor was isolated from a person aged 25 to 79 with non-small cell lung cancer. The starting material was tumor tissue, obtained at baseline. The chain has TRBV7-9 and TRBJ1-2, with D possibly being TRBD1 (6 bases). The CDR3 sequence is CASSLQQGYGYTF. In DNA, the CDR3 is TGTGCCAGCAGCTTACAACAGGGCTATGGCTACACCTTC. The complete variable domain, with remaining parts taken from reference TRBV7-9 and TRBJ1-2, reads DTGVSQNPRHKITKRGQNVTFRCDPISEHNRLYWYRQTLGQGPEFLTYFQNEAQLEKSRLLSDRFSAERPKGSFSTLEIQRTEQGDSAMYLCASSLQQGYGYTFGSGTRLTVV.